One sample yielded the 8 T cell receptor beta chains listed below, sequenced in a study of OX40 agonist ivuxolimab in advanced cancers. Sequencing used immunoSEQ multiplex PCR; TCRdb keeps in-frame clones, though not all of them. The data contain around 67,000 clones, 70% to 90% of them singletons. Sequenced here: CD4+ or CD8+ T cells sorted from blood, sampled in a trial of the OX40 agonist ivuxolimab. These receptors were taken from an adult with an advanced solid tumor such as melanoma, head and neck, liver or kidney cancer.

J is TRBJ2-1 and V is TRBV20-1; possibly TRBD2 for D (6 bases). This CDR3 is built from 11 residues. Germline V CDR1 and CDR2: DFQATT, SNEGSKA (reference sequence). Trimming shortened V by 1 base and J by 11 bases, and 9 bases separated the two germline ends. The CDR3: CSARAGVKQFF. DNA of the CDR3: TGCAGTGCTAGAGCGGGAGTAAAGCAGTTCTTC.

The J gene is TRBJ1-4, the V gene TRBV7-2; 9 bases align to TRBD1. In germline, CDR1 is SGHTA, CDR2 FQGNSA. This CDR3 is 15 amino acids long. Losses at the gene ends were 5 bases for V and 2 bases for J; bases not matched to a gene: 3. The CDR3 DNA follows: TGTGCCAGCAGCCCAGACAGGGGGACTAATGAAAAACTGTTTTTT. This translates into CASSPDRGTNEKLFF.

This rearrangement joins TRBV28 to TRBJ2-3; 7 bases are shared with TRBD1. Germline V gene data show CDR1 as MDHEN and CDR2 as SYDVKM. The CDR3 contains 10 residues. J gave up 14 bases and V 6 bases, and 5 bases lay outside the gene matches. The CDR3 region has the DNA TGTGCCAGCAGGGGGACAGTAGGGTATTTT. This translates into CASRGTVGYF.

V and J are TRBV6-1 and TRBJ2-7, with D unresolved. The CDR3 is 13 residues long. V was shortened by 4 bases and J by 0 bases, with 7 bases between the two germline ends. The germline V gene has CDR1 MNHNS and CDR2 SASEGT. The DNA for the CDR3 is TGTGCCAGCAGTGTAATATTCTCCTACGAGCAGTACTTC. Residues: CASSVIFSYEQYF.

This chain joins TRBV29-1 and TRBJ1-1; D gene uncertain. The CDR3 spans 10 residues. The V gene's germline CDR1 is SQVTM and CDR2 ANQGSEA. V was trimmed by 3 bases and J by 5 bases, leaving 4 bases between them. The CDR3 region is CSVDQTEAFF. CDR3 bases: TGCAGCGTTGACCAGACTGAAGCTTTCTTT. Drawing the rest from reference TRBV29-1 and TRBJ1-1, the complete variable domain is SAVISQKPSRDICQRGTSLTIQCQVDSQVTMMFWYRQQPGQSLTLIATANQGSEATYESGFVIDKFPISRPNLTFSTLTVSNMSPEDSSIYLCSVDQTEAFFGQGTRLTVV.

The J gene is TRBJ1-4, the V gene TRBV19; 8 bases align to TRBD1. J lost 6 bases, V lost 5 bases, and 8 bases had no gene match. The CDR3 totals 15 residues. Per the germline V gene, CDR1 is LNHDA and CDR2 is SQIVND (reference sequence). The CDR3 coding sequence is TGTGCCAGTAGTCCCAGGGGGCCTTATTATGAAAAACTGTTTTTT. It is translated as CASSPRGPYYEKLFF. Together with reference TRBV19 and TRBJ1-4, the CDR3 gives the full variable domain: DGGITQSPKYLFRKEGQNVTLSCEQNLNHDAMYWYRQDPGQGLRLIYYSQIVNDFQKGDIAEGYSVSREKKESFPLTVTSAQKNPTAFYLCASSPRGPYYEKLFFGSGTQLSVL.

The rearrangement links TRBV28 to TRBJ2-1; D perhaps matches TRBD1 (5 bases). CDR1 and CDR2 from the germline V gene are MDHEN and SYDVKM. V was cut by 4 bases and J by 4 bases, with 8 bases left in between. CDR3 size: 13 residues. CDR3 protein: CASSYDSYNEQFF. CDR3 sequence (DNA): TGTGCCAGCAGTTATGACAGTTACAATGAGCAGTTCTTC.

The rearrangement uses TRBV5-1 and TRBJ1-1; D might be TRBD1 (6 bases). Trimming stripped 4 bases from V and 12 bases from J, with 22 bases between. Germline loops: CDR1 SGHRS, CDR2 YFSETQ. There are 14 residues in the CDR3. The DNA for the CDR3 is TGCGCCAGCAGCGCCTCCGGGACACTTTTTCCCCCTTTCTTT. Translating gives CASSASGTLFPPFF. Complete variable domain (other parts from reference TRBV5-1 and TRBJ1-1): KAGVTQTPRYLIKTRGQQVTLSCSPISGHRSVSWYQQTPGQGLQFLFEYFSETQRNKGNFPGRFSGRQFSNSRSEMNVSTLELGDSALYLCASSASGTLFPPFFGQGTRLTVV.